This T cell receptor beta chain was recovered during a study of T-cell reconstitution after alpha-beta-depleted transplantation in children. Study conclusions and caveats: Newly generated T cells supplied most T-cell counts and diversity one year post-transplant. Recipient T cells and thymic progenitors that survived gave rise to the high TCRbeta diversity observed at day 60 in some patients. Several hundred graft clones that had expanded were reportedly the source of alpha-beta T cells about two months after transplant.

For this clonotype: As yet, its antigen is unknown.

As it was prepared, the TCRbeta library received unique molecular identifiers. TCRdb called the PCR reads again in MiXCR, with one record for every CDR3 protein. The data contain fewer than 250,000 distinct CDR3 sequences, about a sixth of them singletons. Trimming removed 4 bases at V and 3 bases at J, with 14 bases between. The CDR3 is made up of 14 amino acids. The germline V gene encodes CDR1 SGHKS and CDR2 YYEKEE (reference sequence). The chain links TRBV5-5 to TRBJ2-7, with no clear D. The sequence was obtained from a male patient aged 2 to 9 who had a stem cell transplant for acute lymphoblastic leukemia, so the T cells may come from the graft donor. The starting material was PBMCs, mostly from graft donor cells, obtained 360 days after TCRalphabeta/CD19-depleted stem cell transplant. CDR3 region: CASSPGPNNYEQYF. In nucleotides, the CDR3 is TGTGCCAGCAGCCCCGGGCCTAATAACTACGAGCAGTACTTC. Complete variable domain (other parts from reference TRBV5-5 and TRBJ2-7): DAGVTQSPTHLIKTRGQQVTLRCSPISGHKSVSWYQQVLGQGPQFIFQYYEKEERGRGNFPDRFSARQFPNYSSELNVNALLLGDSALYLCASSPGPNNYEQYFGPGTRLTVT.